The present T cell receptor beta chain was sequenced within a study of regulatory T cells in long-lasting Graves disease. For the study at large: Newly diagnosed Graves' patients had under 3 months of antithyroid drugs.

Study findings and constraints: It was in persistent disease that TRBV28, TRBJ1-2 and TRBJ2-5 were favored.

The V and J ends lost 4 bases and 4 bases, in that order; junction bases with no gene match: 7. The CDR3 has 15 amino acids. Germline V CDR1 and CDR2: MNHNS, SASEGT. The time point is: newly diagnosed GD, antithyroid drugs for less than 3 months. PBMC RNA was the source of the TCR library. One endocrinology department in Xi'an, China, was where patients came from. The TCR beta library used iRepertoire HTBI primers with Arm-PCR amplification of CDR3. In TCRdb, the multiplex PCR reads were re-called with MiXCR into one record per CDR3 protein. The sample has 370,000 or so distinct CDR3 sequences; 15% to 20% are singletons. This clonotype was seen ten or more times. Its antigen is not identified. The same sample was also used in a study of T cells in Graves' hyperthyroidism and ophthalmopathy.

The genes are TRBV6-1 and TRBJ1-1, with 9 bases fitting TRBD1. The specimen was peripheral blood mononuclear cells (PBMCs), collected at new diagnosis, from a patient treated with antithyroid drugs. This TCR was recovered from a woman under 30 with Graves disease. The chain's CDR3 is CASSAAGTGLTEAFF. The CDR3 nucleotides read TGTGCCAGCAGTGCTGCCGGGACAGGGCTCACTGAAGCTTTCTTT.